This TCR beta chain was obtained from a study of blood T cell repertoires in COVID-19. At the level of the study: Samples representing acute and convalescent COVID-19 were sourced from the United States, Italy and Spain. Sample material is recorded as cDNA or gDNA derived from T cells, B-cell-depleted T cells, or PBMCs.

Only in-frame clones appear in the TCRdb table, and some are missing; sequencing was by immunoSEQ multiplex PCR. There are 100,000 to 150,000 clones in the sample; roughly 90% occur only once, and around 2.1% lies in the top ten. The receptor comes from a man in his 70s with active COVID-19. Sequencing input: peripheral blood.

In DNA, the CDR3 is TGTGCCAGCAGCGTTTCAAATTCCTACGAGCAGTACTTC. This encodes CASSVSNSYEQYF. The J gene is TRBJ2-7, the V gene TRBV9; no clear D. V was clipped by 2 bases and J by 1 base, with 7 bases between them. The CDR3 consists of 13 residues. From germline, CDR1 is SGDLS and CDR2 YYNGEE. Using reference TRBV9 and TRBJ2-7 for the parts outside the CDR3, the full variable domain is DSGVTQTPKHLITATGQRVTLRCSPRSGDLSVYWYQQSLDQGLQFLIQYYNGEERAKGNILERFSAQQFPDLHSELNLSSLELGDSALYFCASSVSNSYEQYFGPGTRLTVT.